The T cell receptor beta chain under discussion was sequenced for a study of blood T cell repertoires in COVID-19. The CDR3 is 15 residues long. Germline V gives CDR1 SGHDN, CDR2 FVKESK. With 2 bases clipped from V and 8 bases from J, the junction kept 6 bases outside the gene matches. Authors' data handling: Amplification of reference gene primers provided the estimated nucleated cell counts. The repertoire was sequenced with immunoSEQ multiplex PCR; TCRdb's copy has only in-frame clones and lacks some. V, J and clone size derive from that table, while D and trimming were established from the DNA sequence. This sample has roughly 180,000 clones; almost 85% occur once, and the top ten carry 8% to 13%.

The TCR originated in a man between 45 and 60 years old who had recovered from COVID-19. The sample consisted of PBMCs or T cells enriched from blood (not recorded which). The rearrangement joins TRBV14 to TRBJ1-4; 9 bases line up with TRBD1. The CDR3 region has the DNA TGTGCCAGCAGCCAAAATCCGGGACAGGGAGAAAAACTGTTTTTT. This gives the protein CASSQNPGQGEKLFF.